Below, 21 T cell receptor beta chains from the same sample are listed, as sequenced in a study of chronic HIV infection and antiretroviral therapy (dated by TCRdb to the mid-2010s). Libraries were prepared through 5' RACE. The data were produced on an Illumina MiSeq. TCRdb trimmed the raw reads at Q25, called clones with MiXCR and kept productive beta chains. Duplicate CDR3 protein sequences are folded into a single record with the most common DNA and genes. The sample table lists 39,000 or so distinct CDR3 sequences, approximately 7.4% of them with a count of one. The ten largest clones add up to 2.9% of the sample. Source material: peripheral blood. The receptors were sampled from an adult who had HIV and had not received antiretroviral therapy, or was an uninfected healthy control (not recorded which).

This clonotype appeared many times. V is TRBV12-3 or TRBV12-4 and J is TRBJ2-3; no firm D call. Trimming took 1 base from V and 10 from J, leaving 15 bases between them. The CDR3 is 14 residues long. The CDR3 spells CASSLENRLIAQYF. CDR3 DNA: TGTGCCAGCAGTTTAGAAAACCGACTCATCGCGCAGTATTTT.

V usage is TRBV20-1 and J usage is TRBJ1-1; 8 bases map to TRBD1. After removal of 3 bases from V and 6 bases from J, the junction contained 6 bases not matched to a gene. In germline, CDR1 is DFQATT, CDR2 SNEGSKA (reference sequence). The CDR3 length is 13 residues. The CDR3 DNA reads as TGCAGTGCTAGTCGACAGGGGTTACCTGAAGCTTTCTTT. It yields the protein CSASRQGLPEAFF.

This clonotype was seen only a few times. The rearrangement joins TRBV30 to TRBJ1-4; perhaps TRBD1 as D (5 bases). This CDR3 contains 12 residues. Germline V CDR1 and CDR2: GTSNPN, SVGIG (reference sequence). V was clipped by 7 bases and J by 3 bases, with 9 bases between them. DNA for the CDR3: TGTGCCTTCGGGGCTCCTAATGAAAAACTGTTTTTT. Translated: CAFGAPNEKLFF.

This clonotype came up a few times. The rearrangement uses TRBV7-9 and TRBJ1-2; the D is unclear. CDR3 size: 15 residues. V was clipped by 4 bases and J by 1 base, with 13 bases between them. CDR1 is SEHNR, CDR2 FQNEAQ, per germline (reference sequence). This CDR3 is CASSSAALNNYGYTF. CDR3 DNA: TGTGCCAGCAGCTCAGCAGCACTCAATAACTATGGCTACACCTTC.

This clonotype was counted a few times. The chain joins TRBV20-1 to TRBJ2-6; tentative D call: TRBD1 (7 bases). Per the germline V gene, CDR1 is DFQATT and CDR2 is SNEGSKA (reference sequence). Deletions cut 4 bases from V and 3 bases from J, with 19 bases between. This CDR3 comprises 17 residues. The CDR3 bases are TGCAGTGCTACCTCCGGAGGGGGCGCAGGTGGGGCCAACGTCCTGACTTTC. It yields the protein CSATSGGGAGGANVLTF.

This clonotype came up a few times. V gene TRBV6-4 combines with J gene TRBJ1-2; D remains unclear. CDR3 length: 12 residues. Looked up from germline, CDR1 is MRHNA and CDR2 is SNTAGT. V was cut by 7 bases and J by 4 bases, with 10 bases left in between. CDR3 DNA: TGTGCCAGCATAGGAGGCCGCTATGGCTACACCTTC. Translated, it gives CASIGGRYGYTF.

The chain has TRBV12-3 or TRBV12-4 and TRBJ2-3; D not certain. Trimming shortened V by 1 base and J by 5 bases, and 13 bases separated the two germline ends. The CDR3 totals 15 residues. CDR3 region: CASSLGRPVLDTQYF. CDR3 nucleotide sequence: TGTGCCAGCAGTTTAGGTAGACCGGTCCTAGATACGCAGTATTTT.

This chain uses TRBV9 with TRBJ2-1; D ambiguous. Trimming took off 3 bases at V and 9 bases at J, with 10 bases between the two ends. Germline V gene sequence: CDR1 SGDLS, CDR2 YYNGEE. The CDR3 spans 12 residues. The CDR3: CASSAEGREQFF. Written as DNA, the CDR3 is TGTGCCAGCAGCGCAGAAGGGCGTGAGCAGTTCTTC.

The chain joins TRBV5-1 to TRBJ1-5, with D perhaps TRBD1 (6 bases). Trimming took off 5 bases at V and 2 bases at J, with 14 bases between the two ends. The germline V gene encodes CDR1 SGHRS and CDR2 YFSETQ. The CDR3 contains 15 residues. As DNA, the CDR3 is TGCGCCAGCAGGGACAGTCCGGTGGGCAATCAGCCCCAGCATTTT. Its protein product is CASRDSPVGNQPQHF.

This clonotype was seen many times. J is TRBJ1-1 and V is TRBV4-2; D is possibly TRBD1 (5 bases). Germline CDR1 LGHNA, CDR2 YNFKEQ. This CDR3 has 18 residues. The V end was cut by 0 bases, the J end by 2 bases, with 19 bases between. CDR3 region: CASSQDPRQGVPNTEAFF. The CDR3 DNA reads TGTGCCAGCAGCCAAGACCCCAGGCAGGGAGTTCCAAACACTGAAGCTTTCTTT.

This clonotype was recorded many times. The chain recombines TRBV29-1 with TRBJ2-5; possible D gene TRBD2, 5 bases. The ends were cut back, 6 bases at V and 0 bases at J, with 5 bases in the middle. Germline CDR1 and CDR2: SQVTM and ANQGSEA. The CDR3 is 11 residues long. CDR3 residues: CSVRDQETQYF. Here the CDR3 DNA reads TGCAGCGTGCGGGACCAAGAGACCCAGTACTTC.

This clonotype was detected only a few times. The rearrangement uses TRBV4-1 and TRBJ2-5; 15 bases agree with TRBD2. Trimming removed 3 bases from V and 2 bases from J; junction bases left unmatched: 7. In germline, CDR1 is MGHRA, CDR2 YSYEKL. The CDR3 loop spans 18 amino acids. CDR3 nucleotides: TGCGCCAGCAGCCACGGGACTAGCGGGAGGCCCGGTCAAGAGACCCAGTACTTC. It is translated as CASSHGTSGRPGQETQYF.

There are many counts of this clonotype. The chain recombines TRBV2 with TRBJ2-2; 12 bases agree with TRBD1. This CDR3 region has 15 residues. Germline V gene data show CDR1 as SNHLY and CDR2 as FYNNEI. With V trimmed by 9 bases and J by 6 bases, 8 bases remained unmatched. The CDR3 region has the DNA TGTGCCAGTTCGAACCGGGACAGGGGGCCCGGGGAGCTGTTTTTT. It specifies CASSNRDRGPGELFF.

This clonotype was counted at least ten times. The chain combines TRBV4-2 with TRBJ2-3, with 7 positions matching TRBD2. Germline lookup yields CDR1 LGHNA and CDR2 YNFKEQ. This CDR3 comprises 15 residues. V trimming: 2 bases; J trimming: 3 bases; junction bases outside the gene matches: 5. CDR3 DNA: TGTGCCAGCAGCCAACCTAGCGGAACGACAGATACGCAGTATTTT. It specifies CASSQPSGTTDTQYF.

This clonotype has at least ten counts. V usage is TRBV4-1 and J usage is TRBJ1-5; 10 bases fit TRBD1. Germline CDR1 and CDR2: MGHRA and YSYEKL. The CDR3 has 17 amino acids. Trimming took 1 base from V and 2 from J; bases not matched to a gene: 5. CDR3 protein: CASSQAGTGARNQPQHF. The CDR3 coding sequence is TGCGCCAGCAGCCAAGCCGGGACAGGGGCTCGCAATCAGCCCCAGCATTTT.

This clonotype has a count of ten or more. The chain recombines TRBV20-1 with TRBJ2-1; D unclear. The CDR3 sequence is 14 residues long. The V end lost 7 bases, the J end lost 2 bases, and 15 bases lay between the germline ends. CDR1 DFQATT and CDR2 SNEGSKA come from the germline V gene (reference sequence). The CDR3 loop reads CSVRQGTPYNEQFF. CDR3 bases: TGCAGTGTCAGGCAAGGTACCCCCTACAATGAGCAGTTCTTC.

V gene TRBV29-1 combines with J gene TRBJ2-1, with a weak D call TRBD2 (5 bases). Trimming took 4 bases from V and 4 from J, leaving 17 bases between them. The CDR3 sequence is 15 residues long. Germline V CDR1 and CDR2: SQVTM, ANQGSEA. CDR3 sequence: CSVATRFQAYNEQFF. CDR3 sequence (DNA): TGCAGCGTTGCTACTAGATTCCAAGCATACAATGAGCAGTTCTTC.

At least ten counts were recorded for this clonotype. This chain joins TRBV6-5 and TRBJ2-3; D ambiguous. Germline CDR1 reads MNHEY; CDR2 reads SVGAGI. V was pared by 5 bases and J by 8 bases, with 20 bases between. This CDR3 spans 15 amino acids. The CDR3 DNA follows: TGTGCCAGCAGTGCTTCAGTTGTTACGATCTTTACGCAGTATTTT. Encoded protein: CASSASVVTIFTQYF.

This clonotype occurred many times. The rearrangement links TRBV28 to TRBJ2-1; D call uncertain. Germline CDR1 is MDHEN and CDR2 is SYDVKM. Deletions cut 2 bases from V and 9 bases from J, with 8 bases between. This CDR3 is 12 amino acids long. The CDR3 DNA reads as TGTGCCAGCAGTTTAGCGCGACGTGAGCAGTTCTTC. It is translated as CASSLARREQFF.

The gene calls are TRBV29-1 and TRBJ1-2; 11 bases are a match to TRBD1. Trimming removed 5 bases from V and 6 bases from J; junction bases left unmatched: 5. CDR1 is SQVTM, CDR2 ANQGSEA, per germline. The CDR3 extends over 13 amino acids. CDR3 sequence: CSVMGQGVDGYTF. CDR3 DNA: TGCAGCGTTATGGGACAGGGGGTTGATGGCTACACCTTC.

Ten or more counts support this clonotype. This chain joins TRBV12-3 or TRBV12-4 and TRBJ1-1; perhaps TRBD1 as D (6 bases). This CDR3 spans 11 amino acids. The V gene lost 7 bases and the J gene lost 6 bases, with 9 bases spanning the gap. The CDR3 region is CASNRGPEAFF. CDR3 coding DNA: TGTGCCAGCAACCGGGGGCCTGAAGCTTTCTTT.